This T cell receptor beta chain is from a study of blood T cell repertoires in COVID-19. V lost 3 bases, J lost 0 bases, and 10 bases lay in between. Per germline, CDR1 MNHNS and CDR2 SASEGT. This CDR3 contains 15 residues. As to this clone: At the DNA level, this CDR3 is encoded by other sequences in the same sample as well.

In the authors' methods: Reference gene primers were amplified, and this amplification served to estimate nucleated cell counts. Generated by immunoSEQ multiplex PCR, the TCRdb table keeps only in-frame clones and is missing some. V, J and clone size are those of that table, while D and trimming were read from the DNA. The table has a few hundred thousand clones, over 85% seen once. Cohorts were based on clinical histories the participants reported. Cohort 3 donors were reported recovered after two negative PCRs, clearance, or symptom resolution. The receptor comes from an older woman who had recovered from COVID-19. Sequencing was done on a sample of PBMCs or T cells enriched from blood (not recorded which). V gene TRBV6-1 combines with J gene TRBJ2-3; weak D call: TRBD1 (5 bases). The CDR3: CASSDQGLSTDTQYF. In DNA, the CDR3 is TGTGCCAGCAGTGACCAGGGCCTAAGCACAGATACGCAGTATTTT.